This TCR beta chain was captured by sequencing in a study of shared clonotypes between healthy human individuals. Study findings and constraints: Non-shared clonotypes had lower generation probabilities than clonotypes shared by all four sorted-subset donors.

At the deep level, the assay was run. Libraries were prepared by immunoSEQ multiplex PCR; TCRdb keeps only in-frame clonotypes and omits some of them. This repertoire shows over a million clones, approximately 78% found once; its top ten account for more than 0.45%. As for this clone: Its antigen remains unknown.

The CDR3 covers 14 residues. The V and J ends lost 3 bases and 4 bases, in that order; junction bases with no gene match: 5. Germline V gene lookup returns CDR1 MDHEN and CDR2 SYDVKM. All of the donors resided in Nashville, Tennessee, and each was a Caucasian adult. Sequencing was carried out using memory CD4+ T cells from PBMCs. Subset indicated: CD45RA-negative fraction. This sequence joins TRBV28 and TRBJ1-2; 7 nucleotides agree with TRBD1. The receptor's source is a man between 18 and 35 years old in good health. Some clones in this sample may be carry-over from other donors' samples. DNA of the CDR3: TGTGCCAGCAGTTTGGATCGGACAGGCTATGGCTACACCTTC. It encodes CASSLDRTGYGYTF.